This TCR beta chain was obtained from a study of control samples from healthy donors and cancer patients. Here immunoSEQ multiplex PCR was the method, and the copy in TCRdb shows in-frame clones only, minus some. The profile shows under 450,000 clones, around 90% of them singletons. With V trimmed by 8 bases and J by 5 bases, 10 bases remained unmatched. The CDR3 runs to 15 residues. CDR1 and CDR2 from the germline V gene are MDHEN and SYDVKM. The chain joins TRBV28 to TRBJ1-5, with 9 bases aligning to TRBD1. Sequenced input: PBMCs. This receptor was taken from a man aged 40-49 years with head and neck cancer. The CDR3 DNA follows: TGTGCCAGCTCGAGGACGACAGGGGGTGATCAGCCCCAGCATTTT. Its translation: CASSRTTGGDQPQHF.